The T cell receptor beta chain under discussion was sequenced for a study of blood T cell repertoires in COVID-19. Some clones are missing from TCRdb's copy, which holds only in-frame ones; the method was immunoSEQ multiplex PCR. Of about 240,000 clones listed, roughly 83% are singletons. This clone was picked up a small number of times. The clonotype was recovered from a man aged 80 or over with acute or convalescent COVID-19. The material sequenced was peripheral blood.

The CDR3 bases are TGTGCCAGCAGCCCCCGGGGGGTGGGCAATCAGCCCCAGCATTTT. This translates into CASSPRGVGNQPQHF. The V gene is TRBV6-2 or TRBV6-3, the J gene TRBJ1-5, with TRBD1 as a possible D gene (5 bases). V was trimmed by 6 bases and J by 2 bases, leaving 14 bases between them. CDR1 is MNHEY and CDR2 is SVGEGT in the germline V gene. The CDR3 covers 15 residues.